Below, 20 T cell receptor beta chains from the same sample are listed, as sequenced in a study of blood T cells in healthy people across ages. Sample-barcoded 5' priming and a J-beta primer mix drove a second PCR of 7 to 11 cycles. Via MiXCR, TCRdb re-called the 5' RACE reads, giving one row per CDR3 protein. The repertoire holds about 1.5 million distinct CDR3 sequences, with 42% as singletons. Source material: blood. These receptors were obtained from a woman aged 18-29 years in good health.

This clonotype occurred a few times. The chain employs TRBV6-2 or TRBV6-3 and TRBJ2-4; D is possibly TRBD2 (6 bases). Matching the DNA end better, TRBJ2-7 makes the J call doubtful. Germline CDR1 is MNHEY and CDR2 is SVGEGT. The CDR3 length is 16 residues. This chain's CDR3 is CASSYPPPGLPYEQYF. CDR3 nucleotides: TGTGCCAGCAGTTACCCCCCACCGGGACTCCCCTACGAGCAGTACTTC.

This clonotype was observed a handful of times. The genes are TRBV3-1 and TRBJ1-1; D is ambiguous. The CDR3 loop spans 12 amino acids. Germline V gene sequence: CDR1 LGHDT, CDR2 YNNKEL (reference sequence). The V gene lost 3 bases and the J gene lost 6 bases, with 8 bases spanning the gap. The DNA for the CDR3 is TGTGCCAGCAGCCAGAGTGGCCCTGAAGCTTTCTTT. Translation gives CASSQSGPEAFF.

A few counts support this clonotype. This rearrangement joins TRBV9 to TRBJ2-3, with 10 positions matching TRBD2. There are 15 residues in the CDR3. Germline V gene sequence: CDR1 SGDLS, CDR2 YYNGEE. V lost 4 bases to trimming and J lost 4 bases; unmatched junction nucleotides: 6. CDR3: CASSTGLAFPDTQYF. The CDR3 DNA reads TGTGCCAGCAGCACGGGACTAGCGTTCCCAGATACGCAGTATTTT. Based on the CDR3 plus reference TRBV9 and TRBJ2-3, the full variable domain is DSGVTQTPKHLITATGQRVTLRCSPRSGDLSVYWYQQSLDQGLQFLIQYYNGEERAKGNILERFSAQQFPDLHSELNLSSLELGDSALYFCASSTGLAFPDTQYFGPGTRLTVL.

Only a few counts were recorded for this clonotype. The chain recombines TRBV6-5 with TRBJ2-3; tentatively, D is TRBD1 (6 bases). CDR3 length equals 18 residues. The V end was cut by 2 bases, the J end by 2 bases, with 20 bases between. CDR1 is MNHEY and CDR2 is SVGAGI in the germline V gene. The CDR3 DNA reads TGTGCCAGCAGTTACGATACGGACAGTCCCGAATCCACAGATACGCAGTATTTT. Translation: CASSYDTDSPESTDTQYF.

This clonotype was found a few times. V is TRBV20-1 and J is TRBJ2-3; TRBD2 aligns across 9 bases. This CDR3 is built from 19 residues. Germline-derived CDR1 and CDR2 are DFQATT and SNEGSKA (reference sequence). V dropped 0 bases and J dropped 1; count of bases not matched to a gene: 14. The CDR3 reads CSARDRQLREGDGTDTQYF. CDR3 coding DNA: TGCAGTGCTAGAGATCGGCAATTGCGGGAGGGTGATGGCACAGATACGCAGTATTTT.

This clonotype was seen a handful of times. A much more abundant neighbour one base away suggests this may be a read error. The chain links TRBV12-3 or TRBV12-4 to TRBJ1-2; D unresolved. This CDR3 is built from 13 residues. Trimming cost V 4 bases and J 1 base, with 7 bases left between them. The CDR3 here is CASSCSLNYGYTF. The CDR3 DNA sequence: TGTGCCAGCAGTTGTTCACTTAACTATGGCTACACCTTC.

The chain carries TRBV20-1 and TRBJ1-1; D unresolved. The germline V and J ends were trimmed by 3 bases and 4 bases, with 12 bases remaining between them. This CDR3 region has 13 residues. CDR1 is DFQATT, CDR2 SNEGSKA, per germline (reference sequence). The CDR3 region has the DNA TGCAGTGCTAGGGATTCGGGTGGCACTGAAGCTTTCTTT. This gives the protein CSARDSGGTEAFF.

There are a few counts of this clonotype. This chain's CDR3 is CASSPGGSKLPIYGYTF. In nucleotides, the CDR3 is TGTGCCAGCAGCCCCGGGGGGTCTAAACTACCCATCTATGGCTACACCTTC. This chain connects TRBV7-2 to TRBJ1-2, with D possibly matching TRBD1 (5 bases). CDR1 is SGHTA, CDR2 FQGNSA, per germline. The CDR3 is 17 amino acids. Trimming took 5 bases from V and 4 from J, leaving 23 bases between them.

This clonotype appeared a few times. J is TRBJ2-3 and V is TRBV7-2; TRBD2 matches at 13 bases. CDR1 is SGHTA, CDR2 FQGNSA, per germline. This CDR3 has 17 amino acids. Germline trimming cut 0 bases from V and 5 bases from J; bases unmatched to any gene: 5. For the CDR3, the DNA is TGTGCCAGCAGCTTAGCAACTAGCGGGGGGGCCCAAGATACGCAGTATTTT. This translates into CASSLATSGGAQDTQYF.

This chain joins TRBV19 and TRBJ1-1; D is perhaps TRBD1 (6 bases). The CDR3 runs to 17 residues. Trimming pared 4 bases from V and 0 bases from J, leaving 18 bases between. In germline, CDR1 is LNHDA, CDR2 SQIVND (reference sequence). The chain's CDR3 is CASSRAGALRVNTEAFF. The CDR3 nucleotides read TGTGCCAGTAGTAGGGCGGGGGCGCTTCGTGTGAACACTGAAGCTTTCTTT.

CDR3 coding DNA: TGTGCCAGCAGCTTGGACCCAGGGGGCGCATGGACTGAAGCTTTCTTT. Protein product: CASSLDPGGAWTEAFF. The chain carries TRBV5-4 and TRBJ1-1; 8 nucleotides line up with TRBD1. The CDR3 totals 16 residues. With 0 bases clipped from V and 5 bases from J, the junction kept 9 bases outside the gene matches. Germline CDR1 SGHNT, CDR2 YYREEE (reference sequence).

This chain joins TRBV2 and TRBJ2-5; D is ambiguous. Trimming removed 8 bases at V and 11 bases at J, with 18 bases between. Germline V gene data show CDR1 as SNHLY and CDR2 as FYNNEI. This CDR3 region has 12 residues. CDR3 sequence reads: CASGEDGNEQYF. The CDR3 DNA is TGTGCCAGCGGAGAGGACGGCAATGAGCAGTACTTC.

This chain links TRBV20-1 with TRBJ1-2; no clear D. Germline CDR1 and CDR2: DFQATT and SNEGSKA (reference sequence). The CDR3 is 13 residues long. The germline V and J ends were trimmed by 5 bases and 0 bases, with 10 bases remaining between them. Here the CDR3 DNA reads TGCAGTGCTCCTGAAAGAGCTAACTATGGCTACACCTTC. This sequence encodes CSAPERANYGYTF.

This clonotype was counted only a few times. The chain combines TRBV11-2 with TRBJ2-7, with 13 bases fitting TRBD2. This CDR3 has 15 residues. With V trimmed by 6 bases and J by 4 bases, 6 bases remained unmatched. Germline loops: CDR1 SGHAT, CDR2 FQNNGV. This CDR3 reads CASRPTSGRRYEQYF. The CDR3 DNA sequence: TGTGCCAGCAGACCGACTAGCGGGAGGAGATACGAGCAGTACTTC.

This clonotype appeared a few times. The chain couples TRBV29-1 to TRBJ2-1, with D tentatively TRBD2 (6 bases). Trimming removed 7 bases at V and 4 bases at J, with 14 bases between. Germline assignment: CDR1 SQVTM and CDR2 ANQGSEA. This CDR3 contains 13 residues. The CDR3 coding sequence is TGCAGCGCCCACGGGAGAACGTACAATGAGCAGTTCTTC. Amino acids: CSAHGRTYNEQFF.

V is TRBV27 and J is TRBJ1-2; no clear D. This CDR3 is built from 8 residues. Germline CDR1 MNHEY, CDR2 SMNVEV (reference sequence). V gave up 9 bases and J gave up 13 bases, with 9 bases separating them. The CDR3 loop reads CARAAPTF. CDR3 DNA sequence: TGTGCCAGGGCAGCCCCCACCTTC.

This clonotype was detected a few times. The rearrangement joins TRBV18 to TRBJ2-7; D remains unclear. CDR1 and CDR2 (germline): KGHSH, LQKENI. V dropped 2 bases and J dropped 2 bases, with 10 bases sitting between them. The CDR3 covers 14 residues. The CDR3 DNA sequence: TGTGCCAGCTCACCAGCTAGTAGAACCTACGAGCAGTACTTC. Protein: CASSPASRTYEQYF.

This clonotype was detected a few times. The chain carries TRBV4-3 and TRBJ2-1; 12 bases agree with TRBD2. The CDR3 is 17 amino acids. The V segment lost 3 bases and the J segment 9 bases; nucleotides outside the gene matches: 12. The germline V gene encodes CDR1 LGHNA and CDR2 YSLEER. CDR3 nucleotide sequence: TGCGCCAGCAGCCAGGCATCCCGACTAGCGGGGGAACTTGAGCAGTTCTTC. Protein sequence: CASSQASRLAGELEQFF.

This clonotype has only a few counts. The V gene is TRBV18, the J gene TRBJ2-3; 11 bases map to TRBD1. The CDR3 contains 16 residues. Germline CDR1 reads KGHSH; CDR2 reads LQKENI. Unmatched junction bases numbered 3, after V lost 4 bases and J lost 0 bases. The CDR3 region has the DNA TGTGCCAGCTCACAGGACAGGGGGCGAAGCACAGATACGCAGTATTTT. Translation gives CASSQDRGRSTDTQYF. The variable domain in full, with the rest retrieved from reference TRBV18 and TRBJ2-3, is NAGVMQNPRHLVRRRGQEARLRCSPMKGHSHVYWYRQLPEEGLKFMVYLQKENIIDESGMPKERFSAEFPKEGPSILRIQQVVRGDSAAYFCASSQDRGRSTDTQYFGPGTRLTVL.

The V call is TRBV28, the J call TRBJ1-1, with TRBD1 matching over 8 bases. Germline trimming cut 7 bases from V and 2 bases from J; bases unmatched to any gene: 12. Germline lookup yields CDR1 MDHEN and CDR2 SYDVKM. The CDR3 totals 16 residues. This CDR3 is CASTPGRTGPNTEAFF. In nucleotides, the CDR3 is TGTGCCAGCACTCCCGGCCGGACAGGGCCCAACACTGAAGCTTTCTTT.